The clone carrying this TCR beta chain was recorded many times. The antigen remains unidentified. The data belong to a study of T cells in Graves' hyperthyroidism and ophthalmopathy. General study results and limits: Blood shared most expanded thyroid clonotypes above 0.001. Model predictions of ophthalmopathy came a median around 6.5 months before onset.

If no ophthalmopathy progression occurred within 18 months, Graves' hyperthyroidism was stable. Germline loops: CDR1 SGHNT, CDR2 YENEEA. Trimming took 8 bases from V and 3 from J; bases not matched to a gene: 2. This CDR3 contains 13 residues. Researchers amplified the TCR beta CDR3 regions from RNA transcripts. The HTBI primer set served for first-round RT-PCR of the TCR CDR3. Each CDR3 protein is one row after TCRdb ran MiXCR on the multiplex PCR reads. This table has 450,000 to 700,000 distinct CDR3 sequences, just over 45% appearing once. The clonotype comes from a woman younger than 35 with Graves' hyperthyroidism. This sequence joins TRBV11-3 and TRBJ2-2, with 8 bases that match TRBD1. What was sequenced was peripheral blood or thyroid tissue (not recorded which). The CDR3 region is CASDRGDTGELFF. DNA for the CDR3: TGTGCCAGCGACAGGGGAGACACCGGGGAGCTGTTTTTT. Supplemented by reference TRBV11-3 and TRBJ2-2, the full variable domain reads EAGVVQSPRYKIIEKKQPVAFWCNPISGHNTLYWYLQNLGQGPELLIRYENEEAVDDSQLPKDRFSAERLKGVDSTLKIQPAELGDSAVYLCASDRGDTGELFFGEGSRLTVL.